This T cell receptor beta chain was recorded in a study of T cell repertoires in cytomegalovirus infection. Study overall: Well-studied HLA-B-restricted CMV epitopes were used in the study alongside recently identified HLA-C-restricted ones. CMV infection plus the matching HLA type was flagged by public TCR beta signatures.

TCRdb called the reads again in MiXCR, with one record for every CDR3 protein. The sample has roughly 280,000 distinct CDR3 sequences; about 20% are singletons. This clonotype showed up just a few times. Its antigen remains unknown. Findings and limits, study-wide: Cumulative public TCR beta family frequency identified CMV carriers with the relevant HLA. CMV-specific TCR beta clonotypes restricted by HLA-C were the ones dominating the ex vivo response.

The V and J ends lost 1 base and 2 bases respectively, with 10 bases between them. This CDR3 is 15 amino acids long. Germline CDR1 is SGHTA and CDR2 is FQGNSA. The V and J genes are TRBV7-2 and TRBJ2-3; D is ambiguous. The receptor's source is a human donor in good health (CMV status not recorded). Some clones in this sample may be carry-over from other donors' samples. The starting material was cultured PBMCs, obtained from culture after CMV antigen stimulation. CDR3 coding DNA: TGTGCCAGCAGCTTAGATCTGCAGTCCACAGATACGCAGTATTTT. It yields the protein CASSLDLQSTDTQYF.